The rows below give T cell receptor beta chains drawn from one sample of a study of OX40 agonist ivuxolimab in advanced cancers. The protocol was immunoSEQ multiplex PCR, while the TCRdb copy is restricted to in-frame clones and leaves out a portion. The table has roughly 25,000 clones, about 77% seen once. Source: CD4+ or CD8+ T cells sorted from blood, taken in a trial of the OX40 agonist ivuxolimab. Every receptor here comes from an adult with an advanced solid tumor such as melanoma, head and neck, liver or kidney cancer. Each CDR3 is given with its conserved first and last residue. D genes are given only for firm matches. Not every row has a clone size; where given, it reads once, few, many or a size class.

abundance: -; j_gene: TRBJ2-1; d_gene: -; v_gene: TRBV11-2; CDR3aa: CASSTRVTYNEQFF; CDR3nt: TGTGCCAGCAGCACCCGGGTCACCTACAATGAGCAGTTCTTC
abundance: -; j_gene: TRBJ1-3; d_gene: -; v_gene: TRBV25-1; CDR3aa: CASSEYSVGSGNTIYF; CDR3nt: TGTGCCAGCAGTGAATATTCGGTCGGCTCTGGAAACACCATATATTTT
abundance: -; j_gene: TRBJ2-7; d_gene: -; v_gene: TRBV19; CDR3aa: CASSIKALGVEQYF; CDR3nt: TGTGCCAGTAGTATTAAGGCTTTGGGGGTCGAGCAGTACTTC
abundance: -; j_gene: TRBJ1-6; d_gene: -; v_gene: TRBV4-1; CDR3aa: CASSLAEGGKGSPLHF; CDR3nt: TGCGCCAGCAGCCTGGCCGAGGGAGGAAAGGGGTCACCCCTCCACTTT
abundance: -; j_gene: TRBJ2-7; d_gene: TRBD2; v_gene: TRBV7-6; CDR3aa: CASSLGPSGGDPEQYF; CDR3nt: TGTGCCAGCAGCTTAGGTCCTAGCGGGGGGGATCCCGAGCAGTACTTC
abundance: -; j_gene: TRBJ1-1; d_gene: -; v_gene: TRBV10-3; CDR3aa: CAISESSHRNTEAFF; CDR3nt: TGTGCCATCAGTGAGTCGTCCCACAGGAACACTGAAGCTTTCTTT
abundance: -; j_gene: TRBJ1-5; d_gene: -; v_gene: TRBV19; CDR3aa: CASSIRQGSYSNQPQHF; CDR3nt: TGTGCCAGTAGTATAAGGCAGGGTTCGTATAGCAATCAGCCCCAGCATTTT
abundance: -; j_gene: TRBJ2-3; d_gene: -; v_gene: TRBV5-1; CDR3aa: CASFLGGGQGTQYF; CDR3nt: TGCGCCAGCTTCCTCGGCGGGGGCCAGGGTACGCAGTATTTT
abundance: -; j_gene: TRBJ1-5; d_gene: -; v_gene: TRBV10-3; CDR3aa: CAISESNQPQHF; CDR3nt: TGTGCCATCAGTGAGTCGAATCAGCCCCAGCATTTT
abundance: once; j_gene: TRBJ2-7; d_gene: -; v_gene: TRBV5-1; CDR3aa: CASSFGNNPYEQYF; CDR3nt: TGCGCCAGCAGCTTTGGGAACAATCCCTACGAGCAGTACTTC
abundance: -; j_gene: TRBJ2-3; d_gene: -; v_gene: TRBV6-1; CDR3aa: CASMAGYTDTQYF; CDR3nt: TGTGCCAGCATGGCGGGGTACACAGATACGCAGTATTTT
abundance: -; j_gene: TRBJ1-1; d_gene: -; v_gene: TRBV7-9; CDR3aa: CASSSQVGNTEAFF; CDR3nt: TGTGCCAGCAGCTCACAGGTTGGGAACACTGAAGCTTTCTTT
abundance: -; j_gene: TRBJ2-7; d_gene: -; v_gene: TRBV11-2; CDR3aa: CASSLDGDSSVF; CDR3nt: TGTGCCAGCAGCTTAGATGGGGACTCGTCGGTCTTC
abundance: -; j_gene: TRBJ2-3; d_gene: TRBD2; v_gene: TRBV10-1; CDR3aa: CASRAGGGTDTQYF; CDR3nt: TGCGCCAGCAGAGCGGGGGGCGGCACAGATACGCAGTATTTT
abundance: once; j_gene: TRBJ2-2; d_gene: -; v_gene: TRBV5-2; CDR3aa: CASSLLAAEGTGELFF; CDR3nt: TGTGCCAGCAGCTTACTAGCGGCCGAAGGGACCGGGGAGCTGTTTTTT
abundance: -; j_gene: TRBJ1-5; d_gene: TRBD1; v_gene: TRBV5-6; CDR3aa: CASSLGTGSSQPQHF; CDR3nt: TGTGCCAGCAGCTTGGGGACAGGGTCGAGTCAGCCCCAGCATTTT
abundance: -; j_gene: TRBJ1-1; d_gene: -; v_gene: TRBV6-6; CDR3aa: CASSYKGFEAFF; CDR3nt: TGTGCCAGCAGTTACAAGGGGTTTGAAGCTTTCTTT
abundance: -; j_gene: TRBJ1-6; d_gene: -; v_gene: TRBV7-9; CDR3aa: CASLTDSRGYNSPLHF; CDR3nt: TGTGCCAGCCTCACGGACTCCCGGGGCTATAATTCACCCCTCCACTTT
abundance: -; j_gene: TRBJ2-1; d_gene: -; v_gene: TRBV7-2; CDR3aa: CASSLVITGTPSYNEQFF; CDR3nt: TGTGCCAGCAGCTTAGTTATCACGGGGACTCCCTCCTACAATGAGCAGTTCTTC
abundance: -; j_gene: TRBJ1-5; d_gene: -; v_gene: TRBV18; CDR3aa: CASSPLGWQASNQPQHF; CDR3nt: TGTGCCAGCTCACCATTGGGCTGGCAGGCCTCTAATCAGCCCCAGCATTTT
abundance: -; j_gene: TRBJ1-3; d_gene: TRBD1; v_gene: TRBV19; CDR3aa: CASSGLGQGRNTIYF; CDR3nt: TGTGCCAGTAGTGGCCTGGGACAGGGCAGAAACACCATATATTTT
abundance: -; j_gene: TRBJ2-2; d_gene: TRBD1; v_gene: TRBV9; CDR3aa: CASQTGVTGELFF; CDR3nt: TGTGCCAGCCAGACAGGGGTCACCGGGGAGCTGTTTTTT
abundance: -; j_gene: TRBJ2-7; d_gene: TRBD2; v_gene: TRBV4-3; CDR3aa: CASSQEAGDRYEQYF; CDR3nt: TGCGCCAGCAGCCAAGAGGCGGGAGACCGATACGAGCAGTACTTC
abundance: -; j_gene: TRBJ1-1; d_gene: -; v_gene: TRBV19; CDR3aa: CASSIKAGNTEAFF; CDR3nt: TGTGCCAGTAGTATAAAGGCAGGGAACACTGAAGCTTTCTTT
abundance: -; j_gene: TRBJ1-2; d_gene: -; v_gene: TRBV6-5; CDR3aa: CASRSPSGPEGYTF; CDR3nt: TGTGCCAGCAGATCTCCTTCGGGGCCGGAGGGCTACACCTTC
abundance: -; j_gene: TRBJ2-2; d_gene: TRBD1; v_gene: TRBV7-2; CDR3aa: CASSLWTGIVAGELFF; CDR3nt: TGTGCCAGCAGCCTGTGGACAGGGATCGTTGCGGGGGAGCTGTTTTTT
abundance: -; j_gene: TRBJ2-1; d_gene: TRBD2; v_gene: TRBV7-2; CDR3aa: CASSLGLVTGEQFF; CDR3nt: TGTGCCAGCAGCCTGGGACTAGTCACGGGTGAGCAGTTCTTC